This T cell receptor beta chain is from a study of blood T cell repertoires in COVID-19. Germline values: CDR1 MNHEY, CDR2 SVGEGT. With 2 bases removed from V and 6 bases from J, the gap between germline ends came to 11 bases. This CDR3 contains 13 residues. Assay: immunoSEQ multiplex PCR; the TCRdb copy retains only in-frame clones and omits some. This sample yields about 190,000 clones, of which around 87% are seen a single time; around 25% belongs to the top ten. The source is a woman between 40 and 55 years old in a cohort exposed to, infected with or recovered from COVID-19 (not recorded which). The sample comprised PBMCs or T cells enriched from blood (not recorded which). The gene calls are TRBV6-2 or TRBV6-3 and TRBJ2-7; possibly TRBD2 for D (5 bases). The CDR3 sequence: CASSYGVAREQYF. In nucleotides, the CDR3 is TGTGCCAGCAGTTACGGGGTAGCGCGCGAGCAGTACTTC.